Reported below is one T cell receptor beta chain. Its antigen is unknown. No much larger clone exists at a distance of one base, and base qualities are not known. The sample comes from a study of beta chain features in type 1 diabetes (dated by TCRdb to between 2018 and 2020). For context, the study as a whole: Patients and healthy donors did not differ in mean age, gender distribution, total cell number or subset yield. A total of 90 million to 120 million sorted cells were examined across all samples, and a strong correlation was observed between cell number per subset and RNA yield. Whereas all 30 or so donors provided naive and central memory subsets, regulatory and stem cell-like memory subsets were isolated from just 8 patients and roughly eight healthy donors. The study compared the TCRB repertoires of sorted circulating CD4+ T cell subsets in recently diagnosed type 1 diabetes patients with those in matched healthy donors. The paper as a whole reports these results and caveats: At VDJ recombination sites, patients with type 1 diabetes made fewer insertions and deleted more nucleotides, a pattern implying thymic rearrangement abnormalities. A moderate but significant shortening of TCRB CDR3 length was observed in type 1 diabetes patients in all four CD4+ subsets. PCR might favor shorter templates, but patient and control samples were amplified and corrected together, so any skew would affect both groups equally. Only small numbers of individuals were included in the HLA sub-analyses, which left unresolved whether HLA type had any influence on TCRB rearrangement. The naive, central memory and regulatory TCRB repertoires appeared to resemble one another more closely among patients than among healthy donors. Because cDNA rather than genomic DNA was sequenced, highly expressing activated cells could have been over-represented, although no difference in activation and CD3 levels was found between groups.

The entire amount of isolated RNA was reverse transcribed using the High Capacity cDNA Reverse Transcription Kit, so the sequenced TCRB transcripts were expressed ones. Deep immunoSEQ sequencing was applied to naive, central memory and regulatory T cell samples, giving an average of around 3.4 million total reads per sample. Sorted cells were lysed in RLT buffer, and RNA was extracted using DNase-treated RNeasy Micro or Mini kits according to cell number. Each cell subset was processed separately to prevent cross-contamination, with patient and healthy donor samples processed together. The immunoSEQ multiplex PCR was used to amplify TCRB sequences from cDNA, generating 87-bp fragments that spanned the CDR3 region. The amplicons were sequenced using the Illumina HiSeq platform. In the original analysis: Synthetic template baselines were used to correct PCR bias computationally, reads within Hamming distance 2 were collapsed, and singletons that could not be merged were discarded. Reads were aligned against IMGT so that V, D and J genes, CDR3 length and insertions or deletions at six rearrangement sites could be assigned. Within each subset, clonotype counts were normalized to sorted cell number, after which true diversity and Gini coefficients were computed with the tcR R package. Repertoire sharing was quantified using the overlap coefficient calculated on TCRB nucleotide sequences. As a proxy for the pre-selection repertoire, out-of-frame TCRB sequences from naive cells were analyzed. As stored in TCRdb, this immuneACCESS dataset retains in-frame rearrangements with V and J assigned. A fraction of the clones does not appear; measured against another copy, unresolved V genes explain less than half of the discrepancy, and the remainder lacks a known reason. The V and J calls and the clone size are those of that table, but D and trimming were determined from the DNA. The sample yields roughly 400,000 clones; approximately 15% were counted once. The ten largest clones represent 0.03% to 0.04% of the sample.

As encoded in the germline V gene, CDR1 is SNHLY while CDR2 is FYNNEI. The CDR3 starts with the cysteine, ends with the phenylalanine, and has 13 residues. The only DNA kept is the CDR3, 39 bases in frame from the first base. Trimming costs V 4 bases and J 1 base, and their ends lie 4 bases apart. A single peripheral blood draw of around 0.11 L on average was collected from each donor into heparinised tubes. Naive, central memory, regulatory and stem cell-like memory CD4+ T cells were sorted on a BD FACSAria II using a panel including CD45RO, CCR7, CD25, CD127, CD95 and CD27. All sorted populations exceeded 98% purity. PBMCs were separated immediately by Lymphoprep density gradient centrifugation and were stained directly, without being cultured. Samples were stained and sorted in pairs, with one healthy donor and one patient per experiment, so that batch effects were minimized.

This TCR came from a man aged 25-40 years in good health. Sequencing was done on a sample of naive CD4+ T cells from blood. The sample's cell subset or site label, in plain terms: true naive CD4+ T cells. The V and J genes are TRBV2 and TRBJ2-2, with the D gene uncertain. The sequence in DNA is TGTGCCAGCAGTGTCAAGAACACCGGGGAGCTGTTTTTT. Translated, this gives CASSVKNTGELFF.